Listed below are T cell receptor beta chains from one sample, sequenced in a study of blood T cell repertoires in COVID-19. Clones were read by immunoSEQ multiplex PCR, and TCRdb kept only the in-frame ones, dropping some. In the table there are about 220,000 clones, 82% of which are singletons. The specimen sequenced was PBMCs or T cells enriched from blood (not recorded which). The receptors shown here come from a woman in her sixties who had recovered from COVID-19. Each CDR3 is given with its conserved first and last residue. D genes are given only for firm matches. The size field is filled for only some rows; it gives once, few, many or a size class.

V gene	clone size	D gene	J gene	CDR3 DNA	CDR3 protein
TRBV19	-	TRBD1	TRBJ1-1	TGTGCCAGTATTAAGGAGGGACAGGGAAACACTGAAGCTTTCTTT	CASIKEGQGNTEAFF
TRBV6-2/TRBV6-3	-	TRBD2	TRBJ2-7	TGTGCCAGCAGTTATAGCGGGGGGGACAACGAGCAGTACTTC	CASSYSGGDNEQYF
TRBV18	-	-	TRBJ2-4	TGTGCCAGCTCACCTCAGGACACACCCCGGTCCGCCAAAAACATTCAGTACTTC	CASSPQDTPRSAKNIQYF
TRBV20-1	-	-	TRBJ1-4	TGCAGTGCTAGGACAGATGAAAAACTGTTTTTT	CSARTDEKLFF
TRBV6-4	few	-	TRBJ2-3	TGTGCCAGCAGTCACGAGGGCGCAGATACGCAGTATTTT	CASSHEGADTQYF
TRBV5-4	-	-	TRBJ2-7	TGTGCCAGCAGCTCGGGTGTGGGAGAAGCTTCCTACGAGCAGTACTTC	CASSSGVGEASYEQYF
TRBV14	-	-	TRBJ1-5	TGTGCCAGGACGAACCACAGGGAGTGGAGCAATCAGCCCCAGCATTTT	CARTNHREWSNQPQHF
TRBV9	-	TRBD2	TRBJ2-3	TGTGCCAGCAGCGTACCCCTAGGGACTAGCGGGAGGGGTAGCACAGATACGCAGTATTTT	CASSVPLGTSGRGSTDTQYF
TRBV24-1	-	-	TRBJ2-3	TGTGCCACCAGTGACCGGGTCGGCACAGATACGCAGTATTTT	CATSDRVGTDTQYF
TRBV10-3	-	TRBD2	TRBJ2-5	TGTGCCATCAGTGAGTCGATGACTAGCGGGGGGCAAGAGACCCAGTACTTC	CAISESMTSGGQETQYF
TRBV24-1	-	TRBD1	TRBJ2-3	TGTGCCACCAGCACAGGGGGGAGGGATACGCAGTATTTT	CATSTGGRDTQYF
TRBV27	-	-	TRBJ2-3	TGTGCCAGCAGACTTGGACACCTCCGTACGCAGTATTTT	CASRLGHLRTQYF
TRBV6-1	-	TRBD2	TRBJ2-3	TGTGCCAGCAGTGTCGGGACTAGCGGGACCCGGCATTCGCAGTATTTT	CASSVGTSGTRHSQYF
TRBV6-4	-	-	TRBJ1-6	TGTGCCAACACCAAAAGCCTTAGGGTGAAGGGGGATTCACCCCTCCACTTT	CANTKSLRVKGDSPLHF
TRBV19	once	TRBD2	TRBJ2-3	TGTGCCAGTAGTGGCAGCGGGGCTCGCACAGATACGCAGTATTTT	CASSGSGARTDTQYF
TRBV5-5	-	TRBD2	TRBJ2-7	TGTGCCAGCAGCTTGTGGACTAGCGGGAGTCGCAACGAGCAGTACTTC	CASSLWTSGSRNEQYF
TRBV10-1	-	-	TRBJ2-3	TGCGCCAGCAGGGACACCGGGGGAAGGGGTACGCAGTATTTT	CASRDTGGRGTQYF
TRBV30	-	-	TRBJ1-1	TGTGCCTGGAGTGGTTTTACGAGCACTGAAGCTTTCTTT	CAWSGFTSTEAFF
TRBV7-9	-	-	TRBJ2-2	TGTGCCAGCAGCTTACGAGGGTCCGGGAGGAACACCGGGGAGCTGTTTTTT	CASSLRGSGRNTGELFF
TRBV7-2	-	-	TRBJ2-2	TGTGCCAGCAGCTCTCTCGGGGGAGCGAACACCGGGGAGCTGTTTTTT	CASSSLGGANTGELFF
TRBV3-1/TRBV3-2	-	TRBD1	TRBJ1-2	TGTGCCAGCAGCCAAGCGGGACAGGGTGTGGGAGGCTACACCTTC	CASSQAGQGVGGYTF
TRBV6-6	-	TRBD1	TRBJ2-2	TGTGCCAGCAGCACCGACAGGGCCGCGAACACCGGGGAGCTGTTTTTT	CASSTDRAANTGELFF
TRBV6-6	once	-	TRBJ1-5	TGTGCCGGATCACAGGTTACGAGCAATCAGCCCCAGCATTTT	CAGSQVTSNQPQHF
TRBV9	-	TRBD2	TRBJ2-7	TGTGCCAGCAGCGTAGGACTAGCGGAGAGGGACGAGCAGTACTTC	CASSVGLAERDEQYF
TRBV4-2	-	TRBD2	TRBJ2-7	TGTGCCAGCAACAGAGAGGAGCGGGGTGTAGACGAGCAGTACTTC	CASNREERGVDEQYF
TRBV6-6	-	-	TRBJ1-2	TGTGCCAGCACTAGGACACAGGGTTCGAACTATGGCTACACCTTC	CASTRTQGSNYGYTF
TRBV21-1	-	-	TRBJ2-2	TGTGCCAGCAGCAAAAGACTCAACCCCGGGGAGCTGTTTTTT	CASSKRLNPGELFF
TRBV3-1/TRBV3-2	-	TRBD1	TRBJ1-1	TGTGCCAGCAGCTTCCGACAGGGTGAAGCTTTCTTT	CASSFRQGEAFF
TRBV19	-	TRBD1	TRBJ2-7	TGTGCCAGTAGTGGAGAGGACAGGGGGCAAATCTACGAGCAGTACTTC	CASSGEDRGQIYEQYF
TRBV12-3/TRBV12-4	few	-	TRBJ1-6	TGTGCCAGCAGTTCCCCGAATTCACCCCTCCACTTT	CASSSPNSPLHF
TRBV4-2	-	TRBD2	TRBJ2-7	TGTGCCAGCAGCCAGGGTGCCGGTTCTAGCGGACACTACGAGCAGTACTTC	CASSQGAGSSGHYEQYF
TRBV19	-	-	TRBJ1-2	TGTGCCAGTACCAGGGACTCCTTCGCTAACTATGGCTACACCTTC	CASTRDSFANYGYTF
TRBV5-8	-	-	TRBJ1-5	TGTGCCAGCAGCTTGGGACAGGCTAGCAATCAGCCCCAGCATTTT	CASSLGQASNQPQHF
TRBV5-1	-	TRBD2	TRBJ2-3	TGCGCCAGCAGGGATGAGGCTAGCGGTACAGATACGCAGTATTTT	CASRDEASGTDTQYF
TRBV5-1	-	TRBD2	TRBJ2-1	TGCGCCAGCAGCTTGGTTCTAGCGGGGGGTTACAATGAGCAGTTCTTC	CASSLVLAGGYNEQFF
TRBV7-9	-	-	TRBJ1-1	TGTGCCAGCAGCCTAACAGAGAACACTGAAGCTTTCTTT	CASSLTENTEAFF
TRBV5-1	once	-	TRBJ2-1	TGCGCCAGCAGCTTGCAGGGTCTTAGAGGAAATGAGCAGTTCTTC	CASSLQGLRGNEQFF
TRBV18	-	-	TRBJ1-4	TGTGCCAGCTCACCCTGGGGAGGGGCAACTAATGAAAAACTGTTTTTT	CASSPWGGATNEKLFF
TRBV5-6	-	TRBD2	TRBJ2-5	TGTGCCAGCAGCCCAAAAAAGACTAGCGGGAGTTTGCAGACCCAGTACTTC	CASSPKKTSGSLQTQYF
TRBV5-1	-	-	TRBJ1-1	TGCGCCAGCAGCTCGTGGGGGGAGTCGAACACTGAAGCTTTCTTT	CASSSWGESNTEAFF
TRBV7-9	-	-	TRBJ2-7	TGTGCCAGCAGCTTGTCACTGACAGGCGACGAGCAGTACTTC	CASSLSLTGDEQYF
TRBV9	-	TRBD1	TRBJ1-2	TGTGCCAGCAGCGGAGGGACAGTATATGGCTACACCTTC	CASSGGTVYGYTF
TRBV2	once	-	TRBJ1-1	TGTGCCAGCACCCAGGGAACTGAAGCTTTCTTT	CASTQGTEAFF
TRBV5-4	-	TRBD2	TRBJ2-1	TGTGCCAGCAGCTTGGGGGTAGCGGGTACTGAGCAGTTCTTC	CASSLGVAGTEQFF